Presented here are 25 T cell receptor beta chains from one specimen sequenced in a study of cytomegalovirus exposure and HLA in healthy donors. This PCR relied on a set of 60 Vbeta primers and 13 Jbeta primers. Method: immunoSEQ multiplex PCR; TCRdb's copy keeps in-frame clones and lacks some. This repertoire shows roughly 150,000 clones, 70% to 85% found once; its top ten account for approximately 7%. The sample was PBMCs. The origin of the receptors is a middle-aged man in good health and CMV-seropositive.

The chain recombines TRBV10-3 with TRBJ2-3, with D maybe TRBD1 (6 bases). The CDR3 loop spans 16 amino acids. Trimming shortened V by 4 bases and J by 2 bases, and 16 bases separated the two germline ends. The germline gives CDR1 ENHRY, CDR2 SYGVKD. CDR3 in amino acids: CAISGLRGQPTDTQYF. The CDR3 bases are TGTGCCATCAGTGGCCTAAGGGGACAACCCACAGATACGCAGTATTTT.

The chain uses TRBV30 and TRBJ2-1, with D uncertain. Germline V gives CDR1 GTSNPN, CDR2 SVGIG (reference sequence). Trimming shortened V by 4 bases and J by 12 bases, and 22 bases separated the two germline ends. The CDR3 extends over 14 amino acids. CDR3 sequence reads: CAWTEEEYPLRQFF. The CDR3, as DNA: TGTGCCTGGACCGAAGAGGAGTACCCGTTGAGGCAGTTCTTC.

This chain uses TRBV11-2 with TRBJ2-7, with D possibly matching TRBD2 (6 bases). The CDR3 is made up of 12 amino acids. Trimming left V 5 bases short and J 3 bases short, with 8 bases between. From germline, CDR1 is SGHAT and CDR2 FQNNGV. CDR3: CASSQDYYEQYF. The CDR3 coding sequence is TGTGCCAGCAGCCAGGACTACTACGAGCAGTACTTC.

This clone was seen more than once but under ten times. The chain has TRBV2 and TRBJ2-7, with D possibly TRBD2 on 6 matching bases. The CDR3 is 15 amino acids. The germline V gene encodes CDR1 SNHLY and CDR2 FYNNEI. V was pared by 1 base and J by 9 bases, with 19 bases between. The CDR3 reads CASSEEGGVYWRQYF. For the CDR3, the DNA is TGTGCCAGCAGTGAAGAGGGCGGGGTCTATTGGCGGCAGTACTTC.

The V and J genes are TRBV28 and TRBJ2-7, with 8 bases aligning to TRBD1. V shed 6 bases and J 2 bases; nucleotides not matched to a gene: 12. Germline loops: CDR1 MDHEN, CDR2 SYDVKM. The CDR3 is 16 amino acids. The CDR3 sequence: CASSSPVLQGAYEQYF. CDR3 in DNA: TGTGCCAGCAGCTCCCCCGTACTACAGGGGGCCTACGAGCAGTACTTC.

V gene TRBV7-9 combines with J gene TRBJ1-4; the match to TRBD1 covers 7 bases. Looked up from germline, CDR1 is SEHNR and CDR2 is FQNEAQ (reference sequence). With 5 bases clipped from V and 4 bases from J, the junction kept 10 bases outside the gene matches. CDR3 length equals 16 residues. The CDR3 here is CASSPGQAGRNEKLFF. The CDR3 coding sequence is TGTGCCAGCAGCCCTGGACAGGCGGGACGTAATGAAAAACTGTTTTTT.

The chain is built from TRBV5-6 and TRBJ2-1; 8 nucleotides line up with TRBD1. V was clipped by 4 bases and J by 4 bases; unmatched bases: 10. Looked up from germline, CDR1 is SGHDT and CDR2 is YYEEEE. The CDR3 covers 16 residues. CDR3 protein: CASSPYGGTGYNEQFF. The CDR3 DNA follows: TGTGCCAGCAGCCCCTACGGCGGGACAGGTTACAATGAGCAGTTCTTC.

The V and J genes are TRBV5-8 and TRBJ1-5; TRBD1 matches 7 bases. The CDR3 has 14 amino acids. The V gene's germline CDR1 is SGHTS and CDR2 YDEGEE. Trimming at V came to 1 base and at J to 15 bases, leaving 13 bases not matched to a gene. The CDR3 DNA reads TGTGCCAGCAGCTTGATGCGCGGGAACAGGGGCATGCATTTT. Its protein product is CASSLMRGNRGMHF.

The chain employs TRBV18 and TRBJ1-3; maybe TRBD1 (6 bases). The V gene lost 3 bases and the J gene lost 0 bases, with 12 bases spanning the gap. Germline V gene lookup returns CDR1 KGHSH and CDR2 LQKENI. There are 16 residues in the CDR3. CDR3 sequence (DNA): TGTGCCAGCTCACCGCAGTGGACAGCCTCTGGAAACACCATATATTTT. It specifies CASSPQWTASGNTIYF.

V gene TRBV7-2 combines with J gene TRBJ2-7; 8 nucleotides line up with TRBD1. The CDR3 extends over 15 amino acids. Germline CDR1 is SGHTA and CDR2 is FQGNSA. V was clipped by 2 bases and J by 2 bases; unmatched bases: 5. The CDR3 DNA follows: TGTGCCAGCAGCTTAAGCCAGGGGGCCGCCTACGAGCAGTACTTC. Amino acids: CASSLSQGAAYEQYF.

The chain is built from TRBV10-1 and TRBJ2-2, with TRBD2 as a possible D gene (6 bases). V dropped 0 bases and J dropped 4 bases, with 12 bases sitting between them. Germline V gene lookup returns CDR1 WNHNN and CDR2 SYGVQD (reference sequence). The CDR3 sequence is 16 residues long. The CDR3 DNA is TGCGCCAGCAGTGAGTCCACGGGAGTGGTCACCGGGGAGCTGTTTTTT. Translated: CASSESTGVVTGELFF.

J is TRBJ2-5 and V is TRBV7-6; 9 nucleotides align to TRBD2. The J call is doubtful: the DNA matches TRBJ2-7 better. This CDR3 region has 13 residues. CDR1 and CDR2 (germline): SGHVS, FNYEAQ. CDR3 DNA sequence: TGTGCCAGCAGCTTGGGACTAGCTTACGAGCAGTACTTC. It encodes CASSLGLAYEQYF.

The chain's CDR3 is CASSQIKGGGQPQHF. The CDR3 DNA sequence: TGCGCCAGCAGTCAAATAAAGGGAGGGGGTCAGCCCCAGCATTTT. The rearrangement uses TRBV23-1 and TRBJ1-5, with D possibly matching TRBD1 (6 bases). TRBV23-1 falls under the ORF class, with uncertain function. There are 15 residues in the CDR3. The V gene lost 2 bases and the J gene lost 6 bases, with 14 bases spanning the gap.

For this clone: Other DNA sequences in the sample encode the same CDR3. The gene calls are TRBV19 and TRBJ1-3, with 8 nucleotides matching TRBD1. The trim removed 5 bases at V and 0 bases at J, leaving 3 bases unmatched. The CDR3 has 15 residues. Germline CDR1 and CDR2: LNHDA and SQIVND (reference sequence). In nucleotides, the CDR3 is TGTGCCAGTAGTGACAGGGGCCTCTCTGGAAACACCATATATTTT. Translation: CASSDRGLSGNTIYF.

The genes are TRBV7-3 and TRBJ2-3; 8 nucleotides agree with TRBD2. CDR1 SGHTA and CDR2 FQGTGA come from the germline V gene. With 1 base clipped from V and 1 base from J, the junction kept 1 base outside the gene matches. The CDR3 spans 15 residues. CDR3 DNA: TGTGCCAGCAGCTTAAACGGGGGGGGCACAGATACGCAGTATTTT. This sequence encodes CASSLNGGGTDTQYF.

V usage is TRBV7-6 and J usage is TRBJ2-2; 13 nucleotides agree with TRBD2. Germline V CDR1 and CDR2: SGHVS, FNYEAQ. Trimming removed 2 bases from V and 9 bases from J; junction bases left unmatched: 6. CDR3 length equals 16 residues. The CDR3 DNA is TGTGCCAGCAGCTTACCGGGACTAGCGGGAAGAAGGGAGCTGTTTTTT. Protein: CASSLPGLAGRRELFF.

The chain links TRBV6-6 to TRBJ1-4; D not certain. CDR1 is MNHNY, CDR2 SVGAGI, per germline (reference sequence). V shed 7 bases and J shed 8 bases, with 17 bases lying between them. This CDR3 spans 14 amino acids. CDR3 in amino acids: CASTNIRGREKLFF. CDR3 DNA: TGTGCCAGCACCAACATTCGCGGGAGGGAAAAACTGTTTTTT.

The CDR3 nucleotides read TGTGCCAGCAGTCCTACTATGGGAAAACTGTTTTTT. Amino acids: CASSPTMGKLFF. J is TRBJ1-4 and V is TRBV6-1, with D hard to call. The CDR3 is made up of 12 amino acids. Germline V gene sequence: CDR1 MNHNS, CDR2 SASEGT. Trimming took 5 bases from V and 10 from J, leaving 11 bases between them.

The V and J genes are TRBV20-1 and TRBJ2-7; D uncertain. V was clipped by 3 bases and J by 1 base, with 4 bases between them. The CDR3 length is 11 residues. Per germline, CDR1 DFQATT and CDR2 SNEGSKA (reference sequence). The CDR3 is CSARSSYEQYF. The DNA for the CDR3 is TGCAGTGCTAGGTCTTCCTACGAGCAGTACTTC.

Only one count was recorded for this clone. The V gene is TRBV25-1, the J gene TRBJ2-1; D ambiguous. The V end was cut by 10 bases, the J end by 2 bases, with 12 bases between. This CDR3 has 13 amino acids. Germline loops: CDR1 MGHDK, CDR2 SYGVNS. CDR3: CAISGGTYNEQFF. The CDR3 DNA reads as TGTGCCATCTCCGGCGGTACCTACAATGAGCAGTTCTTC.

The chain carries TRBV7-9 and TRBJ1-3; no clear D gene. The CDR3 runs 14 residues. Germline values: CDR1 SEHNR, CDR2 FQNEAQ (reference sequence). V lost 1 base to trimming and J lost 2 bases, with 6 bases between them. The CDR3 DNA sequence: TGTGCCAGCAGCTTAGGCGGGACTGGAAACACCATATATTTT. Residues: CASSLGGTGNTIYF.

The genes are TRBV10-3 and TRBJ2-4, with D perhaps matching TRBD1 (5 bases). The CDR3 is made up of 14 amino acids. Germline V gene data show CDR1 as ENHRY and CDR2 as SYGVKD. Trimming stripped 6 bases from V and 2 bases from J, with 11 bases between. The CDR3 DNA follows: TGTGCCATCAGCCCGACAGCAACCAAAAACATTCAGTACTTC. Its translation is CAISPTATKNIQYF.

This clone came up a few times. J is TRBJ1-5 and V is TRBV4-2, with D unclear. CDR1 is LGHNA, CDR2 YNFKEQ, per germline. CDR3 length equals 15 residues. Trimming left V 1 base short and J 3 bases short, with 10 bases between. The CDR3 coding sequence is TGTGCCAGCAGCCAAGTCCCCGGGTACAATCAGCCCCAGCATTTT. This translates into CASSQVPGYNQPQHF.

The chain uses TRBV11-3 and TRBJ2-1; 9 bases match TRBD2. V gave up 1 base and J gave up 0 bases; unmatched junction bases: 7. The germline gives CDR1 SGHNT, CDR2 YENEEA. There are 18 residues in the CDR3. The CDR3 nucleotides are TGTGCCAGCAGCTTAGGTTGGCGGGAGGGGGGCTCCTACAATGAGCAGTTCTTC. Translating it yields CASSLGWREGGSYNEQFF.

In its sample, this clone was seen once. For the CDR3, the DNA is TGTGCCATCAGTGACGGTACTAGCGGGAGCAATGAGCAGTTCTTC. This encodes CAISDGTSGSNEQFF. The chain carries TRBV10-3 and TRBJ2-1; 11 nucleotides match TRBD2. With V trimmed by 3 bases and J by 6 bases, 4 bases remained unmatched. CDR1 and CDR2 (germline): ENHRY, SYGVKD. This CDR3 is 15 amino acids long.